A selection of T cell receptor beta chains follows, all from one sample in a study of T cells in localized non-small cell lung cancer. The table came from immunoSEQ multiplex PCR; TCRdb's copy has only in-frame clones and leaves some out. This table has around 2,000 clones, 29% appearing once. The sequences come from normal lung tissue next to the tumor, collected before any cancer treatment. Receptors were obtained from a man aged 35-69 years with stage I lung adenocarcinoma. Both conserved end residues are part of each CDR3. Fields, in order: clone size, V gene, CDR3 protein. Clone size, where shown, is once, few, many, or a class for clones that have expanded.

clone_size: few
v_call: TRBV6-8
cdr3_aa: CASSPRWARNEQFF

clone_size: few
v_call: TRBV11-3
cdr3_aa: CASSFGDSAYEQYF

clone_size: few
v_call: TRBV6-8
cdr3_aa: CASSKTGVTGELFF

clone_size: few
v_call: TRBV9
cdr3_aa: CASSVGGLAGTGELFF

clone_size: few
v_call: TRBV10-3
cdr3_aa: CAISEGTKGQPQHF

clone_size: NA
v_call: TRBV5-1
cdr3_aa: CASSLEGGSGELFF

clone_size: NA
v_call: TRBV5-1
cdr3_aa: CASSLEGGLSSGANVLTF

clone_size: few
v_call: TRBV6-8
cdr3_aa: CASSYSNLNEKLFF

clone_size: NA
v_call: TRBV11-3
cdr3_aa: CASSPAGTGQSPLHF

clone_size: NA
v_call: TRBV19
cdr3_aa: CASSIGGQGGYNQPQHF

clone_size: few
v_call: TRBV14
cdr3_aa: CASSQVGTGGGEQFF

clone_size: large
v_call: TRBV6-8
cdr3_aa: CASSERWDEQFF

clone_size: NA
v_call: TRBV5-1
cdr3_aa: CASSPESDRGAQPQHF

clone_size: NA
v_call: TRBV14
cdr3_aa: CASRGTGPTNEKLFF

clone_size: few
v_call: TRBV6-1
cdr3_aa: CASSEYSGQVDTIYF

clone_size: NA
v_call: TRBV15
cdr3_aa: CATSRDLGGGALSETQYF

clone_size: few
v_call: TRBV6-8
cdr3_aa: CASSSDRGVWQPQHF

clone_size: few
v_call: TRBV9
cdr3_aa: CASSQLDPRTDTQYF

clone_size: medium-sized
v_call: TRBV4-1
cdr3_aa: CASSQAGTGYGYTF

clone_size: NA
v_call: TRBV30
cdr3_aa: CAWSVNGRDTQYF

clone_size: medium-sized
v_call: TRBV6-8
cdr3_aa: CASSYSILAGGPGEQFF

clone_size: NA
v_call: TRBV5-1
cdr3_aa: CASSDTGTGGDEQYF

clone_size: once
v_call: TRBV14
cdr3_aa: CASSTRMRGEQYF

clone_size: few
v_call: TRBV6-8
cdr3_aa: CASSVAEQETQYF

clone_size: medium-sized
v_call: TRBV30
cdr3_aa: CAWSKAGIRETQYF

clone_size: NA
v_call: TRBV12-5
cdr3_aa: CASGLSKGQPQHF

clone_size: NA
v_call: TRBV19
cdr3_aa: CASRFSTRDTQYF

clone_size: NA
v_call: TRBV6-8
cdr3_aa: CASRGSGANVLTF

clone_size: large
v_call: TRBV14
cdr3_aa: CASSERENNPAKNIQYF

clone_size: large
v_call: TRBV19
cdr3_aa: CASSGGTGVWDTIYF

clone_size: NA
v_call: TRBV19
cdr3_aa: CASSPLRGAGSYEQYF

clone_size: NA
v_call: TRBV11-3
cdr3_aa: CASSLEGGRHYGYTF

clone_size: large
v_call: TRBV5-1
cdr3_aa: CASTWTEKGNSPLHF

clone_size: NA
v_call: TRBV6-4
cdr3_aa: CASSYSATGTNNEQFF

clone_size: few
v_call: TRBV9
cdr3_aa: CASSVETGLRDEQYF

clone_size: few
v_call: TRBV19
cdr3_aa: CASSMGRENEKLFF

clone_size: NA
v_call: TRBV10-3
cdr3_aa: CAISESDSPVLNYGYTF

clone_size: few
v_call: TRBV11-3
cdr3_aa: CASSRTGDGTDTQYF

clone_size: NA
v_call: TRBV6-8
cdr3_aa: CASSPGRGSVEQYF

clone_size: NA
v_call: TRBV19
cdr3_aa: CASSMLGDEQYF

clone_size: few
v_call: TRBV7-6
cdr3_aa: CASSPLLQPTDTQYF

clone_size: large
v_call: TRBV9
cdr3_aa: CASSEVGQSYNEQFF

clone_size: NA
v_call: TRBV19
cdr3_aa: CASSGTGEEKLFF

clone_size: medium-sized
v_call: TRBV6-8
cdr3_aa: CASSGTPYEQYF

clone_size: few
v_call: TRBV9
cdr3_aa: CASRKTGSSGNTIYF

clone_size: NA
v_call: TRBV19
cdr3_aa: CASSIYSGTDYEQYF

clone_size: few
v_call: TRBV6-1
cdr3_aa: CASSERQGASFF

clone_size: few
v_call: TRBV6-8
cdr3_aa: CASRLSPLWGAYEQYF

clone_size: NA
v_call: TRBV11-3
cdr3_aa: CASSRLDRDNSPLHF

clone_size: NA
v_call: TRBV2
cdr3_aa: CASRQGYDQPQHF

clone_size: medium-sized
v_call: TRBV18
cdr3_aa: CASSPTLDSNEQFF

clone_size: NA
v_call: TRBV11-3
cdr3_aa: CASSLLDGGATDTQYF

clone_size: medium-sized
v_call: TRBV9
cdr3_aa: CASSERDRGFDEQFF